This T cell receptor (beta chain) was sequenced during a study of control samples from healthy donors and cancer patients. V gave up 5 bases and J gave up 8 bases, with 15 bases separating them. The V gene's germline CDR1 is SNHLY and CDR2 FYNNEI. CDR3 size: 14 residues. Here immunoSEQ multiplex PCR was the method, and the copy in TCRdb shows in-frame clones only, minus some. The profile shows 100,000 to 150,000 clones, roughly 87% of them singletons. V gene TRBV2 combines with J gene TRBJ1-4; TRBD1 is a possible D gene (5 bases). The TCR sequence derives from a man in his forties or fifties in good health. Sequencing was done on a sample of blood. In DNA, the CDR3 is TGTGCCAGCAGTCGATCCGGGGCCCTCGAAAAACTGTTTTTT. Its translation: CASSRSGALEKLFF. Full variable domain (remainder filled in from reference TRBV2 and TRBJ1-4): EPEVTQTPSHQVTQMGQEVILRCVPISNHLYFYWYRQILGQKVEFLVSFYNNEISEKSEIFDDQFSVERPDGSNFTLKIRSTKLEDSAMYFCASSRSGALEKLFFGSGTQLSVL.